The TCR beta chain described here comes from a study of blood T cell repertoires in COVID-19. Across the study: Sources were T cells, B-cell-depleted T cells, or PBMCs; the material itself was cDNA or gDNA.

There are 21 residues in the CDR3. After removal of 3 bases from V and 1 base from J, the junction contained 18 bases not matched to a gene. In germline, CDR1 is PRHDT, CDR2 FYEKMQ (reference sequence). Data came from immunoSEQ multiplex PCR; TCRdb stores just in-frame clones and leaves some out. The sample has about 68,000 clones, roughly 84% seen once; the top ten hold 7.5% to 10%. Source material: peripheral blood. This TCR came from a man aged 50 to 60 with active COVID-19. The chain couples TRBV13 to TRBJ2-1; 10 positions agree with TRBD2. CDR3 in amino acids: CASSFPSAASGGRGSYNEQFF. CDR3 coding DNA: TGTGCCAGCAGCTTTCCCTCTGCCGCTAGCGGGGGTCGGGGGTCCTACAATGAGCAGTTCTTC.